The following is a T cell receptor beta chain sequence with its context. TCR sequencing used cDNA made by reverse transcription of extracted RNA. Sequencing was performed with immunoSEQ multiplex PCR; in TCRdb, only in-frame clones are kept and a portion is missing. The sample records approximately 180,000 clones, about 55% being singletons. Treatment meaning: oral pan-JAK inhibitor, 5-10 mg twice daily. These data come from a study of CD8+ T cells in alopecia areata. The ends lost 8 bases at V and 6 bases at J; junction bases unmatched: 2. The length of the CDR3 is 13 residues. The germline CDR1 and CDR2 sequences are SEHNR and FQNEAQ (reference sequence).

This TCR was sampled from a human donor with alopecia areata. The specimen was CD8+ T cells sorted from blood, collected at week 24, from a patient treated with tofacitinib. The chain links TRBV7-9 to TRBJ2-1, with 12 positions matching TRBD2. CDR3: CASASGGVNEQFF. In DNA, the CDR3 is TGTGCCAGCGCTAGCGGGGGGGTCAATGAGCAGTTCTTC.